These 26 T cell receptor beta chains originate from one sample sequenced in a study of patients and donors after allogeneic stem cell transplantation. Via MiXCR, TCRdb re-called the RT-PCR reads, giving one row per CDR3 protein. Among 110,000 or so distinct CDR3 sequences listed, around 33% were seen once. The sample was blood, either unsorted or a sorted T cell fraction (not recorded which). Receptor source: a human donor who was either an allogeneic HSCT recipient or a stem cell or donor lymphocyte infusion donor (not recorded which). It is not recorded whose cells these are; they may come from a transplant donor.

The J gene is TRBJ1-3, the V gene TRBV6-2 or TRBV6-3; D remains unclear. From germline, CDR1 is MNHEY and CDR2 SVGEGT. The CDR3 contains 16 residues. V was cut by 5 bases and J by 0 bases, with 14 bases left in between. In DNA form, the CDR3 reads TGTGCCAGCAGTAAGGACGGATTCTTCTCTGGAAACACCATATATTTT. Protein: CASSKDGFFSGNTIYF.

This clonotype was detected ten times or more. This chain connects TRBV3-1 to TRBJ1-1; no clear D gene. Germline CDR1 and CDR2: LGHDT and YNNKEL (reference sequence). The CDR3 length is 12 residues. Deletions cut 2 bases from V and 7 bases from J, with 8 bases between. The CDR3 loop reads CASSQLDGEAFF. The CDR3 DNA reads as TGTGCCAGCAGCCAACTGGACGGTGAAGCTTTCTTT.

In its sample, this clonotype was seen once. The V and J genes are TRBV7-9 and TRBJ2-7; D uncertain. The length of the CDR3 is 15 residues. Looked up from germline, CDR1 is SEHNR and CDR2 is FQNEAQ (reference sequence). The V and J ends lost 6 bases and 0 bases respectively, with 15 bases between them. DNA of the CDR3: TGTGCCAGCAGTCCAAACATTGGAGCCTCCTACGAGCAGTACTTC. Translating gives CASSPNIGASYEQYF.

The CDR3 sequence is CASSLQAGPSYEQYF. CDR3 in DNA: TGTGCCAGCAGCTTGCAAGCGGGACCATCCTACGAGCAGTACTTC. The rearrangement uses TRBV4-2 and TRBJ2-7, with 7 bases fitting TRBD2. The V and J ends lost 5 bases and 1 base, in that order; junction bases with no gene match: 8. Germline values: CDR1 LGHNA, CDR2 YNFKEQ. The CDR3 loop spans 15 amino acids.

The chain employs TRBV11-2 and TRBJ2-1, with 9 bases fitting TRBD2. The CDR3 spans 19 residues. CDR1 is SGHAT, CDR2 FQNNGV, per germline. Unmatched junction bases numbered 14, after V lost 2 bases and J lost 3 bases. This CDR3 is CASSLWASPGTSLYNEQFF. The CDR3 DNA follows: TGTGCCAGCAGCTTATGGGCTAGCCCCGGGACTAGCCTCTACAATGAGCAGTTCTTC.

This clonotype was recorded a few times. The chain recombines TRBV5-1 with TRBJ1-1, with a tentative D call TRBD1 (6 bases). Per germline, CDR1 SGHRS and CDR2 YFSETQ. The CDR3 runs 14 residues. With 7 bases removed from V and 3 bases from J, the gap between germline ends came to 16 bases. DNA for the CDR3: TGCGCCAGCGCAACGGGGGGCGCGGACACTGAAGCTTTCTTT. Amino acids: CASATGGADTEAFF.

The table lists this clonotype with many counts. The chain employs TRBV20-1 and TRBJ1-1; D call uncertain. CDR3 length: 12 residues. Trimming cost V 4 bases and J 0 bases, with 6 bases left between them. In germline, CDR1 is DFQATT, CDR2 SNEGSKA (reference sequence). The CDR3 coding sequence is TGCAGTGCTACACGAGTGAACACTGAAGCTTTCTTT. As protein: CSATRVNTEAFF.

This chain connects TRBV28 to TRBJ2-4; 7 bases are shared with TRBD1. From germline, CDR1 is MDHEN and CDR2 SYDVKM. Trimming took 5 bases from V and 0 from J; bases not matched to a gene: 4. CDR3 size: 15 residues. In DNA form, the CDR3 reads TGTGCCAGCAGTCCGGACAGGATAGCCAAAAACATTCAGTACTTC. This sequence encodes CASSPDRIAKNIQYF.

This clonotype was observed a few times. The CDR3 DNA follows: TGTGCCAGCAGCAGAGAGGGACAGGGGTATGGCTACACCTTC. This encodes CASSREGQGYGYTF. The chain joins TRBV6-6 to TRBJ1-2; TRBD1 aligns across 10 bases. Germline CDR1 MNHNY, CDR2 SVGAGI (reference sequence). Trimming cost V 6 bases and J 5 bases; bases outside gene matches: 6. This CDR3 comprises 14 residues.

This clonotype was picked up a small number of times. This chain uses TRBV9 with TRBJ2-2; TRBD2 is a possible D gene (6 bases). CDR3 length equals 18 residues. Germline CDR1 reads SGDLS; CDR2 reads YYNGEE. The V end lost 4 bases, the J end lost 8 bases, and 27 bases lay between the germline ends. The CDR3 sequence: CASSPRWIGTVTTGELFF. For the CDR3, the DNA is TGTGCCAGCAGCCCACGATGGATAGGGACTGTGACCACTGGGGAGCTGTTTTTT.

J is TRBJ1-1 and V is TRBV30; D gene unclear. This CDR3 spans 13 amino acids. The germline V and J ends were trimmed by 3 bases and 3 bases, with 11 bases remaining between them. Germline CDR1 reads GTSNPN; CDR2 reads SVGIG (reference sequence). The CDR3 nucleotides are TGTGCCTGGAGGACGGACGGGTACACTGAAGCTTTCTTT. Translation: CAWRTDGYTEAFF.

V usage is TRBV12-3 or TRBV12-4 and J usage is TRBJ2-1; no clear D gene. The CDR3 is 11 residues long. The V end lost 0 bases, the J end lost 11 bases, and 5 bases lay between the germline ends. CDR3 sequence reads: CASSLAGKQFF. The CDR3 region has the DNA TGTGCCAGCAGTTTAGCCGGAAAGCAGTTCTTC.

This chain uses TRBV20-1 with TRBJ1-4; a possible D gene is TRBD1 (5 bases). The ends were cut back, 6 bases at V and 4 bases at J, with 15 bases in the middle. This CDR3 is built from 14 residues. The germline gives CDR1 DFQATT, CDR2 SNEGSKA (reference sequence). The CDR3 region is CSAPRGSINEKLFF. The CDR3 nucleotides read TGCAGTGCGCCGCGGGGGTCGATTAATGAAAAACTGTTTTTT.

Only a few counts were recorded for this clonotype. The chain combines TRBV7-9 with TRBJ2-3; D remains ambiguous. Germline V gene sequence: CDR1 SEHNR, CDR2 FQNEAQ (reference sequence). The length of the CDR3 is 10 residues. V lost 11 bases and J 2 bases, leaving 5 bases between the germline ends. CDR3 DNA: TGTGCCTCGAACACAGATACGCAGTATTTT. Protein product: CASNTDTQYF.

The genes are TRBV12-3 or TRBV12-4 and TRBJ2-3, with 8 bases matching TRBD2. Losses at the gene ends were 6 bases for V and 2 bases for J; bases not matched to a gene: 10. The CDR3 totals 16 residues. The CDR3 sequence: CASSPGTRGDTDTQYF. The CDR3, as DNA: TGTGCCAGCAGCCCCGGGACTAGGGGAGACACAGATACGCAGTATTTT.

V is TRBV20-1 and J is TRBJ2-7, with a weak D call TRBD2 (6 bases). The CDR3 totals 11 residues. Germline values: CDR1 DFQATT, CDR2 SNEGSKA (reference sequence). In DNA form, the CDR3 reads TGCAGGGCTGGAGGGCCGGACGAGCAGTACTTC. As protein: CRAGGPDEQYF.

The chain recombines TRBV20-1 with TRBJ2-5; TRBD2 might be the D (6 bases). V dropped 2 bases and J dropped 7 bases, with 11 bases sitting between them. In germline, CDR1 is DFQATT, CDR2 SNEGSKA (reference sequence). CDR3 size: 12 residues. The CDR3 bases are TGCAGTGCTAGAACTAGCTGGGGGACCCAGTACTTC. Translated: CSARTSWGTQYF.

Turning to this clonotype: A much larger clone differs from this one at a single base, so this may be a read error. The chain is built from TRBV4-3 and TRBJ1-6; D unclear. Germline assignment: CDR1 LGHNA and CDR2 YSLEER. Trimming shortened V by 1 base and J by 10 bases, and 17 bases separated the two germline ends. The CDR3 consists of 16 residues. The CDR3 loop reads CASSQVVPRRESPLHF. CDR3 coding DNA: TGCGCCAGCAGCCAAGTTGTCCCTCGGAGGGAATCACCCCTCCACTTT.

This clonotype was seen a few times. This rearrangement joins TRBV29-1 to TRBJ2-5; weak D call: TRBD2 (6 bases). With 6 bases removed from V and 0 bases from J, the gap between germline ends came to 11 bases. The germline CDR1 and CDR2 sequences are SQVTM and ANQGSEA. The CDR3 consists of 13 residues. The CDR3 is CSVGLQYQETQYF. As DNA, the CDR3 is TGCAGCGTCGGACTACAGTACCAAGAGACCCAGTACTTC.

This clonotype was detected a few times. The V gene is TRBV2, the J gene TRBJ1-1; tentative D call: TRBD1 (5 bases). The germline V gene has CDR1 SNHLY and CDR2 FYNNEI. This CDR3 comprises 12 residues. Trimming cost V 7 bases and J 6 bases, with 12 bases left between them. The CDR3 loop is CASTRDGAEAFF. The CDR3 region has the DNA TGTGCCAGCACTAGGGACGGAGCTGAAGCTTTCTTT.

This clonotype appeared a few times. V is TRBV20-1 and J is TRBJ1-6; D ambiguous. This CDR3 spans 12 amino acids. Germline-derived CDR1 and CDR2 are DFQATT and SNEGSKA (reference sequence). Trimming removed 4 bases at V and 7 bases at J, with 8 bases between. DNA of the CDR3: TGCAGTGCTAAGGGAGGAAATTCACCCCTCCACTTT. Translated, it gives CSAKGGNSPLHF.

This clonotype has only a few counts. The gene calls are TRBV10-3 and TRBJ1-1, with D hard to call. Germline V CDR1 and CDR2: ENHRY, SYGVKD. V was pared by 11 bases and J by 1 base, with 11 bases between. This CDR3 spans 12 amino acids. The CDR3 protein is CASGSGNTEAFF. For the CDR3, the DNA is TGTGCCTCCGGGTCGGGGAACACTGAAGCTTTCTTT.

This clonotype was seen at least ten times. The rearrangement uses TRBV12-3 or TRBV12-4 and TRBJ1-2; tentatively, D is TRBD1 (5 bases). The CDR3 sequence is 13 residues long. The V gene lost 6 bases and the J gene lost 4 bases, with 12 bases spanning the gap. The CDR3 nucleotides read TGTGCCAGCAGGTTCGGGGGATTCTATGGCTACACCTTC. Translating gives CASRFGGFYGYTF.

This clonotype occurred a few times. The V call is TRBV6-5, the J call TRBJ1-5; 8 bases are a match to TRBD1. The CDR3 contains 16 residues. J gave up 2 bases and V 5 bases, and 8 bases lay outside the gene matches. CDR1 is MNHEY, CDR2 SVGAGI, per germline. CDR3: CASSRQGITGNQPQHF. The DNA of the CDR3 is TGTGCCAGCAGTAGACAGGGGATAACCGGCAATCAGCCCCAGCATTTT.

The chain uses TRBV15 and TRBJ1-4; a weak D match, TRBD1 (6 bases). CDR3 size: 14 residues. V lost 6 bases and J 4 bases, leaving 12 bases between the germline ends. Germline lookup yields CDR1 LNHNV and CDR2 YYDKDF (reference sequence). CDR3 sequence reads: CATRTGALNEKLFF. CDR3 DNA: TGTGCCACCAGGACAGGTGCCCTTAATGAAAAACTGTTTTTT.

V usage is TRBV25-1 and J usage is TRBJ2-3, with D possibly matching TRBD2 (5 bases). Trimming pared 4 bases from V and 4 bases from J, leaving 9 bases between. The CDR3 is 13 residues long. The germline CDR1 and CDR2 sequences are MGHDK and SYGVNS. CDR3 sequence reads: CASSAPGADTQYF. The CDR3 nucleotides read TGTGCCAGCAGTGCCCCCGGGGCAGATACGCAGTATTTT.